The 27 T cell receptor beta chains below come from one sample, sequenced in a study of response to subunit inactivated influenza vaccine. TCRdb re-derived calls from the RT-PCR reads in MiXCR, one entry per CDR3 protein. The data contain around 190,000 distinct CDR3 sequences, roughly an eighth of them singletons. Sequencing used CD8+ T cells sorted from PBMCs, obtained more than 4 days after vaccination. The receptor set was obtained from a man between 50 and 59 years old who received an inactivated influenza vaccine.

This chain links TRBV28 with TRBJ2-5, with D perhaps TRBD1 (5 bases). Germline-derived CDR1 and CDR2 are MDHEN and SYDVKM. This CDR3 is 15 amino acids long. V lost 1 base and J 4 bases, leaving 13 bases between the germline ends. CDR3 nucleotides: TGTGCCAGCAGTTTATCGGCCAGGGTTGGAGAGACCCAGTACTTC. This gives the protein CASSLSARVGETQYF. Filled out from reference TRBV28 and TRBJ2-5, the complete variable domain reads DVKVTQSSRYLVKRTGEKVFLECVQDMDHENMFWYRQDPGLGLRLIYFSYDVKMKEKGDIPEGYSVSREKKERFSLILESASTNQTSMYLCASSLSARVGETQYFGPGTRLLVL.

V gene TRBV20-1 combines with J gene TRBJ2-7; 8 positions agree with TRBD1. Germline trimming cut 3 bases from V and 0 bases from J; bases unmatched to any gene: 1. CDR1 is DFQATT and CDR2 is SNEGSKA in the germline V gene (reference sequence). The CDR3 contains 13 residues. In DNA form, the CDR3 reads TGCAGTGCTAGGGGACAGGACTCCTACGAGCAGTACTTC. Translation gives CSARGQDSYEQYF.

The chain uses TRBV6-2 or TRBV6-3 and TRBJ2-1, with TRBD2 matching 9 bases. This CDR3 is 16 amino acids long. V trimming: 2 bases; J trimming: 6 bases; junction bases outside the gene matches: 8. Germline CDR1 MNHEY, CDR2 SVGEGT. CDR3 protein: CASSYQPGLAPNEQFF. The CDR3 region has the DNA TGTGCCAGCAGTTACCAGCCGGGACTAGCCCCCAATGAGCAGTTCTTC.

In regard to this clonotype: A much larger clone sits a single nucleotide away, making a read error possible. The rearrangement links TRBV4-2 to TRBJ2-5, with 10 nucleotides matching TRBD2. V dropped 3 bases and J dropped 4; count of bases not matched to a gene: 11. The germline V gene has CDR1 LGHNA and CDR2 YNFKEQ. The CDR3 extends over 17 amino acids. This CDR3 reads CASSHDPSGRSPETQYF. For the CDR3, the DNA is TGTGCCAGCAGCCATGATCCTAGCGGGAGATCCCCAGAGACCCAGTACTTC.

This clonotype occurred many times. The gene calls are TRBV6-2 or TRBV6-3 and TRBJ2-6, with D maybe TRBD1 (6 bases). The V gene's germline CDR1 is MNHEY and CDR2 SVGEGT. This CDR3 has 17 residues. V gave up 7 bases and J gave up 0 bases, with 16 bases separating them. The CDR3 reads CASNPPGHNSGANVLTF. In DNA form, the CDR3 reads TGTGCCAGCAATCCCCCGGGACATAACTCTGGGGCCAACGTCCTGACTTTC.

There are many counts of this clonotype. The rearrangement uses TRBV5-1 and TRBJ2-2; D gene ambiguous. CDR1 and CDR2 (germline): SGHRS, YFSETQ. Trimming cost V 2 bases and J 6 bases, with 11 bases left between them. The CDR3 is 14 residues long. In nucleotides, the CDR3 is TGCGCCAGCAGCTTTACCGGGTATTCCGGGGAGCTGTTTTTT. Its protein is CASSFTGYSGELFF. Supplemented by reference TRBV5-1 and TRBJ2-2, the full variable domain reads KAGVTQTPRYLIKTRGQQVTLSCSPISGHRSVSWYQQTPGQGLQFLFEYFSETQRNKGNFPGRFSGRQFSNSRSEMNVSTLELGDSALYLCASSFTGYSGELFFGEGSRLTVL.

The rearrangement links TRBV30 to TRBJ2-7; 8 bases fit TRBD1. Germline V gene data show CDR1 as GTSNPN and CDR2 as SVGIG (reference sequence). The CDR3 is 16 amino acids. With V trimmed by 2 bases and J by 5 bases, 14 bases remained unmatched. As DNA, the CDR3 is TGTGCCTGGAGTCCGGGACAGGCCACGGGATTCGACGAGCAGTACTTC. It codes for CAWSPGQATGFDEQYF.

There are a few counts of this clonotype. Written as DNA, the CDR3 is TGCGCCAGCAGCTTGGGGCCGTCGGTAAGCTCCTACGAGCAGTACTTC. Its protein is CASSLGPSVSSYEQYF. The chain uses TRBV5-1 and TRBJ2-7; D call uncertain. Trimming shortened V by 0 bases and J by 0 bases, and 13 bases separated the two germline ends. Looked up from germline, CDR1 is SGHRS and CDR2 is YFSETQ. CDR3 length: 16 residues. Looking up the rest from reference TRBV5-1 and TRBJ2-7 gives the full variable domain: KAGVTQTPRYLIKTRGQQVTLSCSPISGHRSVSWYQQTPGQGLQFLFEYFSETQRNKGNFPGRFSGRQFSNSRSEMNVSTLELGDSALYLCASSLGPSVSSYEQYFGPGTRLTVT.

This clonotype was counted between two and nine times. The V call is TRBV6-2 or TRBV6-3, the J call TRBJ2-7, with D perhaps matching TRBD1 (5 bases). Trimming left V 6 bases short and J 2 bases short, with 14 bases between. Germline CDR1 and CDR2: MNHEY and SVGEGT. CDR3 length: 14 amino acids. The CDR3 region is CASRYRQIPYEQYF. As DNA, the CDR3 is TGTGCCAGCAGATACCGACAGATCCCCTACGAGCAGTACTTC.

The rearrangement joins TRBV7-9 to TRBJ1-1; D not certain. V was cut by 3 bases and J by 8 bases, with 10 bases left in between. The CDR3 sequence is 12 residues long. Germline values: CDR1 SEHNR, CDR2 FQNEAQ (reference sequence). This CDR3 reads CASSFSGSEAFF. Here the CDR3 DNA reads TGTGCCAGCAGCTTCAGCGGGTCGGAAGCTTTCTTT.

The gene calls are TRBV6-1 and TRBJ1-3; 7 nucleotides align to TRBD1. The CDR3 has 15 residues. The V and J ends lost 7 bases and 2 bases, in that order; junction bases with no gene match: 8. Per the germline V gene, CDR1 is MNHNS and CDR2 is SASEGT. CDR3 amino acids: CASTLQGLAGNTIYF. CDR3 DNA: TGTGCCAGCACCTTACAGGGGTTGGCTGGAAACACCATATATTTT.

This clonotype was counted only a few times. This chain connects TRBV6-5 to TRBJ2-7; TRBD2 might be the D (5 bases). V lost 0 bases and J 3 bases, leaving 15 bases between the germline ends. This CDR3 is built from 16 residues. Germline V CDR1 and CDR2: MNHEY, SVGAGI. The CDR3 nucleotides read TGTGCCAGCAGTTACTCGAGTCGGGAAAGGGACTACGAGCAGTACTTC. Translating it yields CASSYSSRERDYEQYF.

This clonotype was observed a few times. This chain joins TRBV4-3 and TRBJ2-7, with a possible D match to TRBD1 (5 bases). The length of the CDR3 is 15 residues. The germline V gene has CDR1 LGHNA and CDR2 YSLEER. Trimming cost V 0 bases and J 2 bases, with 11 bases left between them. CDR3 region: CASSQDLDTAYEQYF. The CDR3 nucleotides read TGCGCCAGCAGCCAAGATCTGGACACAGCCTACGAGCAGTACTTC.

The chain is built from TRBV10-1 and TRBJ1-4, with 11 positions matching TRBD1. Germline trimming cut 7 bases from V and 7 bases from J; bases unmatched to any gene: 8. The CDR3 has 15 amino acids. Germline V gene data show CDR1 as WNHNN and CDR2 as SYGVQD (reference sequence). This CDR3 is CASNGWDRGGEKLFF. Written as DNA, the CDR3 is TGCGCCAGCAACGGATGGGACAGGGGGGGTGAAAAACTGTTTTTT.

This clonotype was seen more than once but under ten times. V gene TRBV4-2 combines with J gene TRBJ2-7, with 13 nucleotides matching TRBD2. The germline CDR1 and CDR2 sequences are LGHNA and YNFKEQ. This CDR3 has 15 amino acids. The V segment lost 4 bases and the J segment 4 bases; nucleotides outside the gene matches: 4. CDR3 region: CASSLGTSGTYEQYF. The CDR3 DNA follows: TGTGCCAGCAGCCTCGGGACTAGCGGGACTTACGAGCAGTACTTC.

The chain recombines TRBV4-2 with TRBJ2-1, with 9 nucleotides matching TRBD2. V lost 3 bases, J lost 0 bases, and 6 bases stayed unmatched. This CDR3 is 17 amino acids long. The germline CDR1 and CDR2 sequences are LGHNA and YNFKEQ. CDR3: CASSHSSGVSSYNEQFF. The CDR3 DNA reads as TGTGCCAGCAGCCATTCTAGCGGGGTCAGCTCCTACAATGAGCAGTTCTTC.

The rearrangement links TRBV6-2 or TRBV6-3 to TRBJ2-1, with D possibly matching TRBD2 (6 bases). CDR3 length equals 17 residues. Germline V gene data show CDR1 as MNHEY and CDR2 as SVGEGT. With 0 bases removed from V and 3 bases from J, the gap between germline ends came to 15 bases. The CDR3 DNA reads TGTGCCAGCAGTTACTCGGGAGGTCCCTACGACTACAATGAGCAGTTCTTC. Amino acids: CASSYSGGPYDYNEQFF.

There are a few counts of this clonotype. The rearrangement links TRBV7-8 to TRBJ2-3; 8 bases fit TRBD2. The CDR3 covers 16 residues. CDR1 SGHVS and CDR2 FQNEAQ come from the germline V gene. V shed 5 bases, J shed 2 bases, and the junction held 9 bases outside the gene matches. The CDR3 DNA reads TGTGCCAGCAGCATACGTTGGCGGGGGGACACAGATACGCAGTATTTT. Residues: CASSIRWRGDTDTQYF. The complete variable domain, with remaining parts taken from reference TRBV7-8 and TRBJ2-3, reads GAGVSQSPRYKVAKRGQDVALRCDPISGHVSLFWYQQALGQGPEFLTYFQNEAQLDKSGLPSDRFFAERPEGSVSTLKIQRTQQEDSAVYLCASSIRWRGDTDTQYFGPGTRLTVL.

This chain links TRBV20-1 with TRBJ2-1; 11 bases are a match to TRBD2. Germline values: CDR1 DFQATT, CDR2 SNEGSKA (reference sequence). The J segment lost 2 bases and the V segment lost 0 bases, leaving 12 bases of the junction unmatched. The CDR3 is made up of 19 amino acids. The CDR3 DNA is TGCAGTGCTAGAGAATCGGTCCTAACTAGCGGGAGTCCCTACAATGAGCAGTTCTTC. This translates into CSARESVLTSGSPYNEQFF.

The CDR3 bases are TGCAGCGTTGAAACAGGGGCACTAAATTACGAGCAGTACTTC. Encoded protein: CSVETGALNYEQYF. This sequence joins TRBV29-1 and TRBJ2-7; 7 nucleotides line up with TRBD1. The CDR3 is 14 amino acids. Germline lookup yields CDR1 SQVTM and CDR2 ANQGSEA. The V and J ends lost 2 bases and 4 bases, in that order; junction bases with no gene match: 8.

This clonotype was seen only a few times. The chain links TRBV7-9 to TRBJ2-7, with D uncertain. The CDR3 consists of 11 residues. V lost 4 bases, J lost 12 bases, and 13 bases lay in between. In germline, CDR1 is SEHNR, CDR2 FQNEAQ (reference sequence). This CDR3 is CASSSPSLWYF. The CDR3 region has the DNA TGTGCCAGCAGCTCCCCCTCTTTGTGGTACTTC.

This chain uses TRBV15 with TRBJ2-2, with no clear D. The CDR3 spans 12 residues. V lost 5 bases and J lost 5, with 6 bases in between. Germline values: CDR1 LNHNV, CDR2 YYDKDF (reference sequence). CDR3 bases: TGTGCCACCAGCTCGCCGACCGGGGAGCTGTTTTTT. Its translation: CATSSPTGELFF. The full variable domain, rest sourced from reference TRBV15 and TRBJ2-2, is DAMVIQNPRYQVTQFGKPVTLSCSQTLNHNVMYWYQQKSSQAPKLLFHYYDKDFNNEADTPDNFQSRRPNTSFCFLDIRSPGLGDTAMYLCATSSPTGELFFGEGSRLTVL.

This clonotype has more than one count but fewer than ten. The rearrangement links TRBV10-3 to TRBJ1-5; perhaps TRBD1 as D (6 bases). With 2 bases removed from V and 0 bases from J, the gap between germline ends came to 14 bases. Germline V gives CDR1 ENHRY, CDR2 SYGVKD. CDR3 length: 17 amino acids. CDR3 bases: TGTGCCATCAGTGAGCCACAGGGTGGAAGTAGCAATCAGCCCCAGCATTTT. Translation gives CAISEPQGGSSNQPQHF.

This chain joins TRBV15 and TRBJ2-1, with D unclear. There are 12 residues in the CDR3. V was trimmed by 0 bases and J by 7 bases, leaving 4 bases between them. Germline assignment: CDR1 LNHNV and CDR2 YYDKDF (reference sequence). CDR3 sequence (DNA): TGTGCCACCAGCAGAGAAGGGAATGAGCAGTTCTTC. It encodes CATSREGNEQFF.

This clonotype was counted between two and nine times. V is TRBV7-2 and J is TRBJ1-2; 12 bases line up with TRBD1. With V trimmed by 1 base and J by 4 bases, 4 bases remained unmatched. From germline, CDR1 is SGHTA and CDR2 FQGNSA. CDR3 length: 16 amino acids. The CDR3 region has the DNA TGTGCCAGCAGCTTAGGGGGGACAGGGGGCGCCTATGGCTACACCTTC. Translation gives CASSLGGTGGAYGYTF.

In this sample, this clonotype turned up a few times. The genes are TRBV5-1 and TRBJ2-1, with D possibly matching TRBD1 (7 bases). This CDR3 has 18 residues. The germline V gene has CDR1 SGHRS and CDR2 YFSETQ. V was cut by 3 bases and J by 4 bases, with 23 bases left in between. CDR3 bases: TGCGCCAGCAGCTGGGGGGTTCGGGACAGACGGGATTACAATGAGCAGTTCTTC. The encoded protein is CASSWGVRDRRDYNEQFF.

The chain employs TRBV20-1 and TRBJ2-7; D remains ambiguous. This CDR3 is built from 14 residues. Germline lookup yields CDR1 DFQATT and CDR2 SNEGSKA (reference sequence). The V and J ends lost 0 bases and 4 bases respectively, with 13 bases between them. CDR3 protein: CSARDYRLKYEQYF. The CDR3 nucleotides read TGCAGTGCTAGAGATTATCGACTCAAATACGAGCAGTACTTC.